This TCR beta chain derives from a study of blood T cells in healthy people across ages. General study results and limits: Naive T cell percentage strongly correlated with TCR beta diversity.

A remark on this clonotype: Its antigen is unknown.

The authors ran a second PCR of about 6 to 11 cycles using a sample-barcoded 5' primer and a J-beta primer mix. TCRdb used MiXCR to reprocess the 5' RACE reads, holding one entry per CDR3 protein. The top ten clones hold around 20% of a sample with about 730,000 distinct CDR3 sequences, roughly 43% of them seen once. Looked up from germline, CDR1 is MDHEN and CDR2 is SYDVKM. The CDR3 is 15 amino acids. V was cut by 8 bases and J by 5 bases, with 20 bases left in between. Material: blood. The chain recombines TRBV28 with TRBJ2-3; perhaps TRBD1 as D (6 bases). The receptor comes from a woman aged 55-70 years in good health. Written as DNA, the CDR3 is TGTGCCAGCGAGCCGTCACTTTCAGGGGTAGATACGCAGTATTTT. Encoded protein: CASEPSLSGVDTQYF.